This T cell receptor beta chain was captured in a study of blood T cell repertoires in COVID-19. Whole-study context: COVID-19 samples from acute and convalescent phases originated in the United States, Italy and Spain. T cells, B-cell-depleted T cells, or PBMCs supplied cDNA or gDNA.

As processed by the authors: Estimation of nucleated cell counts was performed using reference gene primer amplification. The data were produced by immunoSEQ multiplex PCR, yet TCRdb's version contains in-frame clones alone and is incomplete. The V and J calls and clone size were taken over from that table, and D and trimming were inferred from the DNA. The sample lists about 82,000 clones, around four fifths occurring once. CDR3 length: 13 residues. V lost 4 bases to trimming and J lost 6 bases, with 13 bases between them. This rearrangement joins TRBV12-3 or TRBV12-4 to TRBJ2-7; D not resolved. The sequencing input was peripheral blood. The sequence was obtained from a woman in her fifties or sixties with acute or convalescent COVID-19. CDR3 in amino acids: CASSSPPGGEQYF. The CDR3 DNA reads as TGTGCCAGCAGTTCCCCACCCGGCGGCGAGCAGTACTTC.